The 8 T cell receptor beta chains listed next were all sequenced from one sample in a study of CD8+CD57+ T cells in acquired aplastic anemia (dated by TCRdb to the late 2010s). The listed sequencing device is Illumina HiSeq 2000. TCR beta VDJ combination and CDR3 sequence profiling used genomic DNA as the template. TCRdb redid the processing of the public reads, applying fastp at Q25 and MiXCR, and retained in-frame beta chains. Each CDR3 protein gets just one entry, which takes the most common genes and DNA from the rows behind it. The sample table contains 310,000 or so distinct CDR3 sequences; only one count was recorded for about 50% of them. The ten largest account for around 1.3% of the sample. Expansion of CD8+CD57+ cells had been shown by flow cytometry in the patients chosen for sequencing. Sequencing used sorted CD4+, CD8+, or CD8+CD57+ T cells (not recorded which) from PBMCs. Receptors were obtained from a human donor with aplastic anemia.

This clonotype showed up many times. The chain combines TRBV7-6 with TRBJ1-1, with D hard to call. The CDR3 has 13 residues. V was pared by 5 bases and J by 1 base, with 8 bases between. Germline V gives CDR1 SGHVS, CDR2 FNYEAQ. The CDR3 DNA reads TGTGCCAGCAGCCAGGAGGGGAACACTGAAGCTTTCTTT. Translating it yields CASSQEGNTEAFF.

The rearrangement joins TRBV11-2 to TRBJ2-3; 10 bases are a match to TRBD2. Germline CDR1 reads SGHAT; CDR2 reads FQNNGV. The CDR3 contains 16 residues. V was pared by 5 bases and J by 2 bases, with 7 bases of the junction left unmatched. This chain's CDR3 is CASSERAGGPTDTQYF. Here the CDR3 DNA reads TGTGCCAGCAGCGAGCGAGCGGGGGGGCCCACAGATACGCAGTATTTT.

In its sample, this clonotype was seen a few times. The V gene is TRBV29-1, the J gene TRBJ2-1; D ambiguous. V was pared by 4 bases and J by 0 bases, with 10 bases between. The V gene's germline CDR1 is SQVTM and CDR2 ANQGSEA. The CDR3 contains 14 residues. The CDR3 DNA follows: TGCAGCGTTGTGGGCAGAAGCTCCTACAATGAGCAGTTCTTC. It codes for CSVVGRSSYNEQFF.

V is TRBV12-3 or TRBV12-4 and J is TRBJ2-5, with 7 bases aligning to TRBD1. There are 15 residues in the CDR3. V lost 4 bases, J lost 1 base, and 6 bases stayed unmatched. The CDR3 bases are TGTGCCAGCAGTTCTACAGGGACAGTCCAAGAGACCCAGTACTTC. It codes for CASSSTGTVQETQYF.

This chain uses TRBV7-9 with TRBJ2-5; 9 bases agree with TRBD1. The V segment lost 1 base and the J segment 3 bases; nucleotides outside the gene matches: 6. Germline CDR1 reads SEHNR; CDR2 reads FQNEAQ (reference sequence). The CDR3 length is 16 residues. CDR3 loop: CASSLEGQGMEETQYF. The CDR3 DNA follows: TGTGCCAGCAGCTTAGAGGGACAGGGTATGGAAGAGACCCAGTACTTC.

The chain has TRBV20-1 and TRBJ2-1; 9 bases are shared with TRBD2. Germline V gives CDR1 DFQATT, CDR2 SNEGSKA (reference sequence). The CDR3 is 14 amino acids. The V segment lost 1 base and the J segment 2 bases; nucleotides outside the gene matches: 0. The CDR3 sequence: CSARGGRAYNEQFF. The CDR3 nucleotides are TGCAGTGCTAGAGGCGGGAGGGCCTACAATGAGCAGTTCTTC.

This chain connects TRBV19 to TRBJ2-7; TRBD2 might be the D (7 bases). With 3 bases removed from V and 6 bases from J, the gap between germline ends came to 15 bases. CDR3 length: 14 residues. In germline, CDR1 is LNHDA, CDR2 SQIVND (reference sequence). This chain's CDR3 is CASSIGGRGTEQYF. The CDR3 bases are TGTGCCAGTAGTATCGGGGGGCGCGGTACCGAGCAGTACTTC. Full variable domain (remainder filled in from reference TRBV19 and TRBJ2-7): DGGITQSPKYLFRKEGQNVTLSCEQNLNHDAMYWYRQDPGQGLRLIYYSQIVNDFQKGDIAEGYSVSREKKESFPLTVTSAQKNPTAFYLCASSIGGRGTEQYFGPGTRLTVT.

This chain connects TRBV20-1 to TRBJ2-7, with TRBD2 matching 9 bases. Germline CDR1 is DFQATT and CDR2 is SNEGSKA (reference sequence). After removal of 1 base from V and 5 bases from J, the junction contained 6 bases not matched to a gene. The CDR3 has 14 amino acids. The CDR3 DNA follows: TGCAGTGCTAGAGGCGGGAGGGCTGGTGACGAGCAGTACTTC. It encodes CSARGGRAGDEQYF.